This T cell receptor (beta chain) was captured by sequencing in a study of somatic mutations in cytotoxic T cells in rheumatoid arthritis (dated by TCRdb to the late 2010s). Context from the whole study: Patient peripheral blood (roughly 32 ml EDTA) was drawn right after diagnosis and before any treatment started. For roughly 61 rheumatoid arthritis patients and roughly 22 healthy controls, TCRB deep sequencing was carried out. Some T-cell populations stained with V beta antibodies were sorted by flow on a FACSAria II or Sony SH800 to nearly 100% purity, with sorted V beta1+ cells additionally subjected to TCRB sequencing. To characterize clonality, the study used TCRB deep sequencing while asking whether somatic mutations are carried by expanded CD8+ T-cell clones in newly diagnosed, untreated rheumatoid arthritis. Patient and control groups had essentially identical median ages. Points the paper makes about the study in general: CD8+ T-cell clonality did not differ significantly between rheumatoid arthritis patients and age-matched healthy controls. CD8+ clonality increased with age in patients (Spearman r ≈ 0.46) but not in healthy controls. Several identical CD8+ TCRB sequences were found in both blood and synovial fluid, and in about an eighth of the roughly 60 patients the largest CD8+ clone exceeded 20% of CD8+ cells. The expanded CD8+ clones had unknown antigen targets, and not appearing in virus-specific databases did not rule out that they were virus-specific.

The immunoSEQ assay was applied to genomic DNA for TCRB CDR3 sequencing. The authors' analysis ran thus. Patient CD8+ clones larger than 1% were compared against published virus-specific TCRB sequences, and only a few matched. Analyses were restricted to productive TCRB rearrangements. Defining a clone by its unique TCRB CDR3 sequence, the study calculated clonality as a productive clonality index derived from Shannon entropy. Repertoire overlap between two samples was calculated from the template counts of each clone relative to total templates per sample. V-gene usage measured by flow cytometry correlated with TCRB sequencing V-gene usage, with a Spearman r of about 0.61. Imported from immuneACCESS, the table was reduced by TCRdb to in-frame sequences with V and J called. These copies leave out some clones; in studies compared against another copy, an unresolved V gene accounts for under half, and the cause of the remainder is not known. V and J calls and clone size follow that table, whereas D and trimming were derived from the DNA. Across this sample there are 15,000 to 20,000 clones, with approximately 78% seen only once. Around an eighth of the sample is held by the ten biggest clonotypes.

On this clone: Its antigen remains unidentified. Per-nucleotide qualities are absent, and no much larger clonotype sits a single base away.

CD4+ and CD8+ cells were isolated by positive magnetic bead selection on an AutoMACS, and purity was checked by flow cytometry. A TCR V beta antibody panel was used in flow cytometry to screen first for clonal expansions, which were then characterized by TCRB deep sequencing of sorted CD8+ fractions. Ficoll-Paque PLUS density gradient separation was used to isolate peripheral blood mononuclear cells. DNA from CD4-enriched, CD8-enriched or PBMC samples was extracted using Nucleospin Tissue or Tissue XS kits and then quantified on a Qubit 2.0 fluorometer. This clonotype originated in an adult with rheumatoid arthritis. Sequenced sample: CD8+ T cells sorted from blood.

The CDR3 sequence is CASRERAYNEQFF. The sequence in DNA is TGTGCCAGTAGGGAAAGGGCCTACAATGAGCAGTTCTTC. The chain was built from TRBV19 and TRBJ2-1; no D segment can be confidently identified. The CDR3 has 13 amino acids, counting the end cysteine and phenylalanine. Only the CDR3 portion is preserved as DNA: 39 bases, with reading frame beginning at the first base. The germline V gene (reference sequence) sets CDR1 to LNHDA and CDR2 to SQIVND. V loses 6 bases, J loses 2 bases, and the germline ends lie 8 bases apart.